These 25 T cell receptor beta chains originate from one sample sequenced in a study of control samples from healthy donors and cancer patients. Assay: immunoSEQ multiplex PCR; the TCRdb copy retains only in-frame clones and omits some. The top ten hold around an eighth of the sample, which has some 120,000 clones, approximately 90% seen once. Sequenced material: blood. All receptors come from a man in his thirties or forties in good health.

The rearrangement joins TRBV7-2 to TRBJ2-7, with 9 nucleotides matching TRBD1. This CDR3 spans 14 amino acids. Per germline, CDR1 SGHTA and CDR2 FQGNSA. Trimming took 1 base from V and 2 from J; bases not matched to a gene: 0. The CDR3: CASSLGTGAYEQYV. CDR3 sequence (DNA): TGTGCCAGCAGCTTAGGGACAGGGGCCTACGAGCAGTACGTC.

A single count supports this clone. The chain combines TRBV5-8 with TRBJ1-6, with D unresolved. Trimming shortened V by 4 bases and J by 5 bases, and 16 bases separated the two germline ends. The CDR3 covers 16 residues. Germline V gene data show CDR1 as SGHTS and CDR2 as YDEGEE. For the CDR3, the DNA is TGTGCCAGCAGCCCTCGCCCTTTGAGAGATAATTCACCCCTCCACTTT. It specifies CASSPRPLRDNSPLHF.

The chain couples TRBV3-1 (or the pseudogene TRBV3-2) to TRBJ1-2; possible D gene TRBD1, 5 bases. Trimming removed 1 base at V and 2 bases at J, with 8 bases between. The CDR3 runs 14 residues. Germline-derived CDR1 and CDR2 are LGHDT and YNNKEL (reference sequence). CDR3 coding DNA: TGTGCCAGCAGCCAAGGGAGGGGAAACTATGGCTACACCTTC. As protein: CASSQGRGNYGYTF.

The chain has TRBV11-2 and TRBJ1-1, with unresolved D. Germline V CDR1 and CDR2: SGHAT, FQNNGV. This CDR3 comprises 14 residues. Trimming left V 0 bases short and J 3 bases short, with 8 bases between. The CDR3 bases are TGTGCCAGCAGCTTAGATGGGCAGGACACTGAAGCTTTCTTT. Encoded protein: CASSLDGQDTEAFF. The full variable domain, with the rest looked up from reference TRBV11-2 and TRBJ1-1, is EAGVAQSPRYKIIEKRQSVAFWCNPISGHATLYWYQQILGQGPKLLIQFQNNGVVDDSQLPKDRFSAERLKGVDSTLKIQPAKLEDSAVYLCASSLDGQDTEAFFGQGTRLTVV.

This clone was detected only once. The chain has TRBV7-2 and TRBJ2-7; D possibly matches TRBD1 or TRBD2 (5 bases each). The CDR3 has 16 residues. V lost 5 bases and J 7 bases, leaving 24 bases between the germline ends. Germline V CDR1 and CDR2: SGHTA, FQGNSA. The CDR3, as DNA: TGTGCCAGCAGCCCCAGTCAGCAGGGTAGCTCGGGAGAGCAGTACTTC. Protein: CASSPSQQGSSGEQYF.

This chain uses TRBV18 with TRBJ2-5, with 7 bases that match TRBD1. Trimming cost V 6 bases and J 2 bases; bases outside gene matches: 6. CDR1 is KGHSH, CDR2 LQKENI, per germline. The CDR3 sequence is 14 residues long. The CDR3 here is CASSLTGEQETQYF. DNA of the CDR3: TGTGCCAGCTCCCTAACAGGGGAACAAGAGACCCAGTACTTC.

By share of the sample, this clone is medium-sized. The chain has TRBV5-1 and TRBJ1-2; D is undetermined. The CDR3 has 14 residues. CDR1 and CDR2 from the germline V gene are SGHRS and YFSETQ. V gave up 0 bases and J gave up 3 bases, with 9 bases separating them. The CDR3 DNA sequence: TGCGCCAGCAGCTTGGCGGAGGGCTACTATGGCTACACCTTC. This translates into CASSLAEGYYGYTF.

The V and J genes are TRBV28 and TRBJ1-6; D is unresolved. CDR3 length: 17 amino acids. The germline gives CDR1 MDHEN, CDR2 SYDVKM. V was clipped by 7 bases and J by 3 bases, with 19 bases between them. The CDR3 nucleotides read TGTGCCAGCACGACCCAGGCAGCCGCGGTCTATAATTCACCCCTCCACTTT. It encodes CASTTQAAAVYNSPLHF.

The CDR3 sequence is CASSAHLAGGPKEQFF. Written as DNA, the CDR3 is TGCGCCAGCAGCGCCCATCTAGCGGGGGGGCCAAAGGAGCAGTTCTTC. The chain has TRBV4-1 and TRBJ2-1; 12 bases are a match to TRBD2. CDR1 and CDR2 (germline): MGHRA, YSYEKL. J lost 10 bases, V lost 5 bases, and 12 bases had no gene match. CDR3 length: 16 amino acids.

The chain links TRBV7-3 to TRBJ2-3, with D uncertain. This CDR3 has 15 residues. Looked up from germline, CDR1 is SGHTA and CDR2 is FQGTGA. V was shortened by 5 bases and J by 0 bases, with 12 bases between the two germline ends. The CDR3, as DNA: TGTGCCAGCAGCGCCCGATTAGGTAGCACAGATACGCAGTATTTT. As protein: CASSARLGSTDTQYF.

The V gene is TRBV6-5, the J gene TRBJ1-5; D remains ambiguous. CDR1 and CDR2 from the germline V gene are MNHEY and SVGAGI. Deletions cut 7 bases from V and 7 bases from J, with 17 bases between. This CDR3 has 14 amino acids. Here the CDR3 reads CASIEVGGSQPQHF. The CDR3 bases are TGTGCCAGCATCGAAGTAGGAGGTTCGCAGCCCCAGCATTTT.

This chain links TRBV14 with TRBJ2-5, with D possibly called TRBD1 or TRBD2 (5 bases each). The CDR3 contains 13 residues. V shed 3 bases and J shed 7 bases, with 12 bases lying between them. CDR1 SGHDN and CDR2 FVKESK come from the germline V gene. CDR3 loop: CASSQQGEGTQYF. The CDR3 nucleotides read TGTGCCAGCAGCCAGCAGGGCGAGGGGACCCAGTACTTC. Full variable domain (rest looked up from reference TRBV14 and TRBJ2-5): EAGVTQFPSHSVIEKGQTVTLRCDPISGHDNLYWYRRVMGKEIKFLLHFVKESKQDESGMPNNRFLAERTGGTYSTLKVQPAELEDSGVYFCASSQQGEGTQYFGPGTRLLVL.

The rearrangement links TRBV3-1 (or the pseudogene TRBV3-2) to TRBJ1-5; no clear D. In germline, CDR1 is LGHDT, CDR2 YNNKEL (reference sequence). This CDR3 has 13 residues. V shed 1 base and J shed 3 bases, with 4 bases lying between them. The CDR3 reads CASSQGHNQPQHF. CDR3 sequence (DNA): TGTGCCAGCAGCCAAGGGCACAATCAGCCCCAGCATTTT.

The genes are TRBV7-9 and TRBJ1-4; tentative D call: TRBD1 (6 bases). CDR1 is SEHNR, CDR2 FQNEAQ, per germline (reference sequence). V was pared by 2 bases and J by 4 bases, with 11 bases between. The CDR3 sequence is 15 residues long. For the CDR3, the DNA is TGTGCCAGCAGCTTAAGCAGGGGCAGTAATGAAAAACTGTTTTTT. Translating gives CASSLSRGSNEKLFF.

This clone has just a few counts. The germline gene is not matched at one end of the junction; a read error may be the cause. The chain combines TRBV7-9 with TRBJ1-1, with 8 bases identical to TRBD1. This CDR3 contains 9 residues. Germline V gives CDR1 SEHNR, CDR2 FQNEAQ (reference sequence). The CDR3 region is CASSSGQAF. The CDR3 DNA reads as TGTGCCAGCAGCTCGGGACAGGCGTTT.

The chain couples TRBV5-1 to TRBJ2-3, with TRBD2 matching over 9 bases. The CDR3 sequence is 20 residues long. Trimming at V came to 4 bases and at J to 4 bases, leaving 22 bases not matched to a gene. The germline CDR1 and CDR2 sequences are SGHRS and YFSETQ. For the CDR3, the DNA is TGCGCCAGCAGCCCCCTGGCGGCGGGGGGGCCGGCGGCTGGGGCAGATACGCAGTATTTT. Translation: CASSPLAAGGPAAGADTQYF.

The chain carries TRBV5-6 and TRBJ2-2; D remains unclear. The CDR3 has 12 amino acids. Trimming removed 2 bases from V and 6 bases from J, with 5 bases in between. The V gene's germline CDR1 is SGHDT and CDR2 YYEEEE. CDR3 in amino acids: CASSFGPGELFF. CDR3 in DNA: TGTGCCAGCAGCTTTGGCCCCGGGGAGCTGTTTTTT.

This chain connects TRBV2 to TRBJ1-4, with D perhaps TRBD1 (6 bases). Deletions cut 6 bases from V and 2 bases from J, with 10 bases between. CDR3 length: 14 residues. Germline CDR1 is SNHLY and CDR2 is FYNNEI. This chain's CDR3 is CASRGDTTNEKLFF. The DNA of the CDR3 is TGTGCCAGCAGGGGGGACACGACTAATGAAAAACTGTTTTTT.

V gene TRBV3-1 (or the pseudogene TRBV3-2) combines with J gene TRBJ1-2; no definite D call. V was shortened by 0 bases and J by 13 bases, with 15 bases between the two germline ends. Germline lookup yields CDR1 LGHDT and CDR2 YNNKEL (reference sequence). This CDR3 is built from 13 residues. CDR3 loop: CASSQDRASAGTF. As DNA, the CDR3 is TGTGCCAGCAGCCAAGATCGGGCGTCCGCTGGCACCTTC.

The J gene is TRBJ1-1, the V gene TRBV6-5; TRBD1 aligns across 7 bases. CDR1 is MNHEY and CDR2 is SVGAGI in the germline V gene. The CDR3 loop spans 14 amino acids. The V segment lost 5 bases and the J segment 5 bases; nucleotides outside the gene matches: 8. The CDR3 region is CASSKRGRRTEAFF. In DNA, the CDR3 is TGTGCCAGCAGTAAGAGGGGGCGCCGGACTGAAGCTTTCTTT.

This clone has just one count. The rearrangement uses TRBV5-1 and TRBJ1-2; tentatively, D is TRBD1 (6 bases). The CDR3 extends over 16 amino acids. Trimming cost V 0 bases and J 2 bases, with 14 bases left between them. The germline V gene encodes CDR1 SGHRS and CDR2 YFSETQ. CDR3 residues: CASSLDRGTGNYGYTF. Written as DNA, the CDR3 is TGCGCCAGCAGCTTGGATCGCGGTACAGGGAACTATGGCTACACCTTC. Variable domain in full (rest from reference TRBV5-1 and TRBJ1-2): KAGVTQTPRYLIKTRGQQVTLSCSPISGHRSVSWYQQTPGQGLQFLFEYFSETQRNKGNFPGRFSGRQFSNSRSEMNVSTLELGDSALYLCASSLDRGTGNYGYTFGSGTRLTVV.

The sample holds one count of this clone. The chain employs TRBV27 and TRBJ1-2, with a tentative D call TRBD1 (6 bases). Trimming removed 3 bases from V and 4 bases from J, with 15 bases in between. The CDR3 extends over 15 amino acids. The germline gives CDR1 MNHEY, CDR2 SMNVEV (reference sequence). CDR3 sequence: CASSFGTSTPYGYTF. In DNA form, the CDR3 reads TGTGCCAGCAGTTTCGGGACATCGACCCCCTATGGCTACACCTTC.

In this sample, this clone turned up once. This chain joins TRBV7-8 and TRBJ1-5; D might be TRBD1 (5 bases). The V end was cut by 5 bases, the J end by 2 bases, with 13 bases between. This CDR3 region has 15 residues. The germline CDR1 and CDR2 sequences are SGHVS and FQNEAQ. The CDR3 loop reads CASSLRGNGNQPQHF. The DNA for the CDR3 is TGTGCCAGCAGCCTGCGGGGGAACGGCAATCAGCCCCAGCATTTT.

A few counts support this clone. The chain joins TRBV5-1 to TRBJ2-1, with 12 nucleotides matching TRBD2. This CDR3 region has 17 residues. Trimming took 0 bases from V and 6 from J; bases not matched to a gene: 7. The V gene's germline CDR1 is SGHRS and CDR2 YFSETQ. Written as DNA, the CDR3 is TGCGCCAGCAGCTTGGCTGCCCCTAGCGGGGGGGCCAATGAGCAGTTCTTC. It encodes CASSLAAPSGGANEQFF.

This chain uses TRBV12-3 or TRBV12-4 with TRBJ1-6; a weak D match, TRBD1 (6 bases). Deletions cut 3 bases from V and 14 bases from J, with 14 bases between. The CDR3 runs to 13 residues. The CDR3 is CASSLSGGRALHF. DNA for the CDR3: TGTGCCAGCAGTTTGTCCGGGGGCCGAGCCCTCCACTTT.